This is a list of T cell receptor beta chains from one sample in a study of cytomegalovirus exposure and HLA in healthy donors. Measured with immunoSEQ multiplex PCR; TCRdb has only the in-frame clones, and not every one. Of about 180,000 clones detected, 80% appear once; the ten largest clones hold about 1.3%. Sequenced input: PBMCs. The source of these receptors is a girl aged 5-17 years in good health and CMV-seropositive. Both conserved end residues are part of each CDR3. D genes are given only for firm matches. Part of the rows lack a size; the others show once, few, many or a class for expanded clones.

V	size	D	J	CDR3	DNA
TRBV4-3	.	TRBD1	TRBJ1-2	CASSQDRQGGFYGYTF	TGCGCCAGCAGCCAAGACCGACAGGGAGGCTTCTATGGCTACACCTTC
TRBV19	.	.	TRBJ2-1	CASSIEPRTPGRASSYNEQFF	TGTGCCAGTAGTATAGAGCCCCGGACCCCTGGGAGAGCTAGCTCCTACAATGAGCAGTTCTTC
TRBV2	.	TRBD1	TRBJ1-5	CASNWGQGNQPQHF	TGTGCCAGCAATTGGGGACAGGGGAATCAGCCCCAGCATTTT
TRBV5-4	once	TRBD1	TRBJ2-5	CASSSGQGLQETQYF	TGTGCCAGCAGCAGTGGACAGGGCCTACAAGAGACCCAGTACTTC
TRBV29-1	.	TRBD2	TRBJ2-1	CSVVGLAAYNEQFF	TGCAGCGTTGTAGGACTAGCGGCGTACAATGAGCAGTTCTTC
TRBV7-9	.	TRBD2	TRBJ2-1	CASSFKRGGRASINNEQFF	TGTGCCAGCAGCTTTAAAAGGGGAGGGAGGGCCTCAATTAACAATGAGCAGTTCTTC
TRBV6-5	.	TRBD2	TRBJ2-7	CASSRAGGAVYEQYF	TGTGCCAGCAGCCGGGCGGGGGGCGCGGTGTACGAGCAGTACTTC
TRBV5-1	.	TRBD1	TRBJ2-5	CASSLGDRGQGETQYF	TGCGCCAGCAGCTTGGGAGACAGGGGGCAGGGAGAGACCCAGTACTTC
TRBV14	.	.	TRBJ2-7	CASSQLGGREQYF	TGTGCCAGCAGCCAGCTCGGGGGGCGGGAGCAGTACTTC
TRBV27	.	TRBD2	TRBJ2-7	CASSPSPAGLYGGEQYF	TGTGCCAGCAGTCCCAGTCCAGCGGGATTATATGGGGGCGAGCAGTACTTC
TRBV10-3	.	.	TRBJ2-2	CAIRGARAAGELFF	TGTGCCATCAGGGGTGCGAGGGCGGCCGGGGAGCTGTTTTTT
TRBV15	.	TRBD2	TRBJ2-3	CATSQREASTDTQYF	TGTGCCACCAGTCAGCGGGAGGCAAGCACAGATACGCAGTATTTT
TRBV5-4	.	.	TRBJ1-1	CASSFATVKNTEAFF	TGTGCCAGCAGCTTCGCCACAGTGAAGAACACTGAAGCTTTCTTT
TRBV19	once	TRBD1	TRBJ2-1	CASSTGQSNNEQFF	TGTGCCAGTAGTACGGGACAGAGCAACAATGAGCAGTTCTTC
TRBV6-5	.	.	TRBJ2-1	CASSYGTDNEQFF	TGTGCCAGCAGTTACGGTACGGACAATGAGCAGTTCTTC
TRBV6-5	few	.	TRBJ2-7	CASSSGEGNRYEQYF	TGTGCCAGCAGTTCAGGGGAAGGGAACAGATACGAGCAGTACTTC
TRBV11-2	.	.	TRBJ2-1	CASKSPSSPLLEQFF	TGTGCCAGCAAGTCCCCTAGTAGCCCCTTATTGGAGCAGTTCTTC
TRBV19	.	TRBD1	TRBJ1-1	CASSPRQGLNTEAFF	TGTGCCAGTAGTCCTCGACAGGGGCTGAACACTGAAGCTTTCTTT
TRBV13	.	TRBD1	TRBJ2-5	CASSLQRTGGDETQYF	TGTGCCAGCAGCCTTCAAAGGACAGGGGGTGATGAGACCCAGTACTTC
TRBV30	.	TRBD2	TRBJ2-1	CAWSASSGYNEQFF	TGTGCCTGGAGTGCTTCTAGCGGGTACAATGAGCAGTTCTTC
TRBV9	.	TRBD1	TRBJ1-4	CASSPRQGPEKLFF	TGTGCCAGCAGCCCCCGACAGGGGCCCGAAAAACTGTTTTTT
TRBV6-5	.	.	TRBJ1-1	CASSYSGRAHTEAFF	TGTGCCAGCAGTTACTCGGGCAGGGCACACACTGAAGCTTTCTTT
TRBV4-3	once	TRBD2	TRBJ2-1	CASSRLAGEYNEQFF	TGCGCCAGCAGTCGACTAGCGGGAGAATACAATGAGCAGTTCTTC
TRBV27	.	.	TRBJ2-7	CASGLGSTYEQYF	TGTGCCAGCGGACTCGGGAGCACCTACGAGCAGTACTTC
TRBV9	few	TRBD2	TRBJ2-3	CASSVGGLASTDTQYF	TGTGCCAGCAGCGTAGGCGGACTAGCAAGCACAGATACGCAGTATTTT
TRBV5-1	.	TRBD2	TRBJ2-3	CASSPLPSGPPLDTQYF	TGCGCCAGCAGCCCCCTGCCTAGCGGACCCCCTCTAGATACGCAGTATTTT
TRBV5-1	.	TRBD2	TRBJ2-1	CASSEASGNGEQFF	TGCGCCAGCTCGGAGGCTAGCGGGAATGGCGAGCAGTTCTTC
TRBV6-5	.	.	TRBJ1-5	CASSWSSNQPQHF	TGTGCCAGCAGTTGGTCCAGTAATCAGCCCCAGCATTTT
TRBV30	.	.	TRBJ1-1	CAWSVRSGASAFF	TGTGCCTGGAGTGTAAGGAGTGGGGCGTCCGCTTTCTTT
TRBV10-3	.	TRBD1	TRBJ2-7	CASRGRDHEQYF	TGTGCCAGCAGGGGGCGCGACCACGAGCAGTACTTC
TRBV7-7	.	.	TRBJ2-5	CASSLILQETQYF	TGTGCCAGCAGCTTAATTCTGCAAGAGACCCAGTACTTC
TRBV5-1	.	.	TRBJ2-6	CASSLTESGANVLTF	TGCGCCAGCAGCTTGACTGAGTCTGGGGCCAACGTCCTGACTTTC
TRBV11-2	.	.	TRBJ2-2	CASSFVRGPGELFF	TGTGCCAGCAGCTTTGTACGGGGTCCCGGGGAGCTGTTTTTT
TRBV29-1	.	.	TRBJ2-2	CSALGRGTGELFF	TGCAGCGCCTTAGGGCGGGGCACCGGGGAGCTGTTTTTT
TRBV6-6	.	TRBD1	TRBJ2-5	CASSYRGGLETQYF	TGTGCCAGCAGTTACCGAGGGGGCCTAGAGACCCAGTACTTC
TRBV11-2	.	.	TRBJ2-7	CASSFAYRDKRATYEQYF	TGTGCCAGCAGCTTTGCTTATAGGGATAAGCGGGCGACCTACGAGCAGTACTTC
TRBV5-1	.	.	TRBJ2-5	CASSLQGTQETQYF	TGCGCCAGCAGCTTGCAGGGTACGCAAGAGACCCAGTACTTC
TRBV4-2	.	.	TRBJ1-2	CASSQERGPNYGYTF	TGTGCCAGCAGCCAAGAAAGGGGCCCTAACTATGGCTACACCTTC
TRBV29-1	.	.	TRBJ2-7	CSVAPVLGAYEQYF	TGCAGCGTTGCCCCCGTACTAGGAGCCTACGAGCAGTACTTC
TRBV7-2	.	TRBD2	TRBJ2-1	CASSSHGLAAYEQFF	TGTGCCAGCAGCTCCCACGGACTAGCGGCGTATGAGCAGTTCTTC
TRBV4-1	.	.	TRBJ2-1	CASSQSSAQYNEQFF	TGCGCCAGCAGCCAATCTAGCGCCCAATACAATGAGCAGTTCTTC
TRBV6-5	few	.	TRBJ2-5	CASSRTEIQETQYF	TGTGCCAGCAGTCGAACGGAGATACAAGAGACCCAGTACTTC
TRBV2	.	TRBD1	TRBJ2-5	CASSGTGALETQYF	TGTGCCAGCAGTGGGACAGGGGCCTTGGAGACCCAGTACTTC
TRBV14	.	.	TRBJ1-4	CASSSTRLEKLFF	TGTGCCAGCAGCTCCACTCGCCTGGAAAAACTGTTTTTT
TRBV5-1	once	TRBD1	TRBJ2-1	CASSQTGRTYNEQFF	TGCGCCAGCAGCCAGACAGGGCGTACCTACAATGAGCAGTTCTTC
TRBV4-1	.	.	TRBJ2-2	CASSQDSRGELFF	TGCGCCAGCAGCCAAGATAGTCGCGGGGAGCTGTTTTTT
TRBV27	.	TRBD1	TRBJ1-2	CASRPWDRGVYGYTF	TGTGCCAGCAGACCCTGGGACAGGGGGGTCTATGGCTACACCTTC
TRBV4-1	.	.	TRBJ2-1	CASSQDPAILNEQFF	TGCGCCAGCAGCCAAGATCCCGCTATCCTGAATGAGCAGTTCTTC
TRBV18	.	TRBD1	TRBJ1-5	CASSPRTGNQPQHF	TGTGCCAGCTCACCCCGGACAGGGAATCAGCCCCAGCATTTT
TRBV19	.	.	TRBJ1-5	CASSIAGGEYQPQHF	TGTGCCAGTAGTATAGCCGGAGGGGAGTACCAGCCCCAGCATTTT
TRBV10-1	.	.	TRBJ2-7	CASSPTASDYYEQYF	TGCGCCAGCAGCCCAACCGCTAGCGACTACTACGAGCAGTACTTC